This paragraph reports one T cell receptor beta chain. Its antigen is not identified. CDR1 is GTSNPN, CDR2 SVGIG, per germline (reference sequence). The length of the CDR3 is 12 residues. V shed 5 bases and J shed 0 bases, with 8 bases lying between them. The data were obtained in a study of cytomegalovirus exposure and HLA in healthy donors. Study-wide points: It was reported that the classifier diagnosed cytomegalovirus status with high specificity and sensitivity in both the original and validation cohorts. The study flagged around 160 TCR beta chains as cytomegalovirus-associated.

The PCR made use of 60 Vbeta and 13 Jbeta primers. Sequencing was performed with immunoSEQ multiplex PCR; in TCRdb, only in-frame clones are kept and a portion is missing. Its listing shows 140,000 or so clones. The receptor comes from a male donor in good health and CMV-seronegative. The chain combines TRBV30 with TRBJ2-7, with a possible D match to TRBD2 (6 bases). Sequenced sample: PBMCs. Here the CDR3 reads CAWGGFSYEQYF. DNA for the CDR3: TGTGCCTGGGGGGGGTTCTCCTACGAGCAGTACTTC.